This T cell receptor (beta chain) was captured in a study of T cell changes during pregnancy in multiple sclerosis. Sequencing was performed with immunoSEQ multiplex PCR; in TCRdb, only in-frame clones are kept and a portion is missing. The sample shows roughly 57,000 clones, less than 95% of them seen only once. In germline, CDR1 is SGHTA, CDR2 FQGNSA. Deletions cut 3 bases from V and 2 bases from J, with 8 bases between. The CDR3 runs 13 residues. V and J are TRBV7-2 and TRBJ2-7, with no clear D. This receptor was taken from a female donor with multiple sclerosis, enrolled in a pregnancy study. Source: CD8+ T cells from peripheral blood mononuclear cells, taken after pregnancy. The CDR3 loop reads CASSFDSAYEQYF. The DNA of the CDR3 is TGTGCCAGCAGCTTTGATTCGGCCTACGAGCAGTACTTC.